The 26 T cell receptor beta chains below were found in one sample sequenced in a study of PD-1 blockade in classical Hodgkin lymphoma. Time point given: newly diagnosed, previously untreated cHL patient sample. By magnetic negative selection, CD8+ T cells were isolated from the thawed PBMCs. Data came from immunoSEQ multiplex PCR; TCRdb stores just in-frame clones and leaves some out. The profile covers 3,500 to 5,000 clones, with over 65% appearing a single time and around an eighth taken by the ten largest. The material sequenced was CD8+ T cells from blood. The receptor set was obtained from a human donor with classical Hodgkin lymphoma.

The CDR3: CASSMDGGTYNEQFF. DNA of the CDR3: TGTGCCAGTAGTATGGACGGTGGAACCTACAATGAGCAGTTCTTC. The chain employs TRBV19 and TRBJ2-1; D is ambiguous. This CDR3 region has 15 residues. Trimming took off 3 bases at V and 2 bases at J, with 11 bases between the two ends. Germline loops: CDR1 LNHDA, CDR2 SQIVND (reference sequence).

The chain employs TRBV27 and TRBJ2-1; possibly TRBD1 for D (5 bases). Deletions cut 10 bases from V and 6 bases from J, with 10 bases between. The germline CDR1 and CDR2 sequences are MNHEY and SMNVEV (reference sequence). CDR3 length: 11 amino acids. CDR3 loop: CATGPRNEQFF. The CDR3, as DNA: TGTGCCACAGGGCCTCGCAATGAGCAGTTCTTC.

V usage is TRBV2 and J usage is TRBJ1-2; D is uncertain. CDR3 length equals 16 residues. V lost 6 bases to trimming and J lost 1 base, with 18 bases between them. Germline assignment: CDR1 SNHLY and CDR2 FYNNEI. CDR3 nucleotide sequence: TGTGCCAGCAGCGGCCTGGCCCCCGGTCTTAACTATGGCTACACCTTC. This codes for CASSGLAPGLNYGYTF.

The V call is TRBV7-9, the J call TRBJ2-5; 9 bases line up with TRBD1. The junction had 5 bases not matched to a gene; V was cut back by 7 bases and J by 5 bases. Germline V gene sequence: CDR1 SEHNR, CDR2 FQNEAQ (reference sequence). The CDR3 runs to 13 residues. CDR3 DNA sequence: TGTGCCAGCACCCGGACAGGGGAGGAGACCCAGTACTTC. It translates to CASTRTGEETQYF. Using reference TRBV7-9 and TRBJ2-5 for the parts outside the CDR3, the full variable domain is DTGVSQNPRHKITKRGQNVTFRCDPISEHNRLYWYRQTLGQGPEFLTYFQNEAQLEKSRLLSDRFSAERPKGSFSTLEIQRTEQGDSAMYLCASTRTGEETQYFGPGTRLLVL.

The CDR3, as DNA: TGTGCCAGCAGCTCGTTAGGACAGGGGGGTGAGCAGTTCTTC. Translation gives CASSSLGQGGEQFF. V and J are TRBV7-6 and TRBJ2-1; TRBD1 agrees at 10 bases. The CDR3 runs 14 residues. CDR1 and CDR2 from the germline V gene are SGHVS and FNYEAQ. The ends lost 4 bases at V and 9 bases at J; junction bases unmatched: 6.

V usage is TRBV19 and J usage is TRBJ2-7; 9 bases align to TRBD2. Germline V gene sequence: CDR1 LNHDA, CDR2 SQIVND (reference sequence). J was trimmed by 2 bases and V by 1 base; bases with no gene match: 12. CDR3 length equals 18 residues. The CDR3 loop is CASSIGALAGVRPYEQYF. Written as DNA, the CDR3 is TGTGCCAGTAGTATAGGCGCACTAGCGGGTGTTAGACCCTACGAGCAGTACTTC.

The chain carries TRBV4-2 and TRBJ2-2; 10 bases map to TRBD2. CDR1 and CDR2 (germline): LGHNA, YNFKEQ. The ends lost 0 bases at V and 6 bases at J; junction bases unmatched: 7. The CDR3 is 17 residues long. Here the CDR3 DNA reads TGTGCCAGCAGCCAAGATTCTAGCGGGAGCCGGGCCGGGGAGCTGTTTTTT. Translated: CASSQDSSGSRAGELFF.

The chain links TRBV28 to TRBJ1-1; TRBD1 agrees at 7 bases. Germline CDR1 MDHEN, CDR2 SYDVKM. CDR3 length: 14 amino acids. Germline trimming cut 6 bases from V and 6 bases from J; bases unmatched to any gene: 10. The DNA for the CDR3 is TGTGCCAGCAGAAATACAGGGGAAATCTCTGAAGCTTTCTTT. It translates to CASRNTGEISEAFF.

The rearrangement joins TRBV5-1 to TRBJ1-5; 8 positions agree with TRBD1. The CDR3 has 15 residues. V gave up 0 bases and J gave up 1 base; unmatched junction bases: 0. Germline CDR1 is SGHRS and CDR2 is YFSETQ. CDR3 in amino acids: CASSLGTGSNQPQHF. The CDR3 DNA follows: TGCGCCAGCAGCTTGGGGACAGGGAGCAATCAGCCCCAGCATTTT.

CDR3 in DNA: TGTGCCAGCAGTTTCGCTAGCAATCAGCCCCAGCATTTT. Protein: CASSFASNQPQHF. The rearrangement links TRBV27 to TRBJ1-5; D gene unclear. V was shortened by 3 bases and J by 0 bases, with 3 bases between the two germline ends. The CDR3 has 13 residues. Germline loops: CDR1 MNHEY, CDR2 SMNVEV (reference sequence).

V gene TRBV6-1 combines with J gene TRBJ2-7, with a weak D call TRBD2 (5 bases). Germline CDR1 and CDR2: MNHNS and SASEGT. The CDR3 sequence is 14 residues long. V dropped 6 bases and J dropped 7 bases, with 19 bases sitting between them. The CDR3 loop is CASSSGGLVREQYF. The CDR3 nucleotides read TGTGCCAGCAGCTCAGGAGGACTCGTTAGGGAGCAGTACTTC.

Of note for this clone: The same CDR3 also results from other DNA sequences found in this sample. This chain uses TRBV5-4 with TRBJ2-2; D is uncertain. There are 13 residues in the CDR3. The germline V gene encodes CDR1 SGHNT and CDR2 YYREEE (reference sequence). V lost 1 base and J lost 5, with 6 bases in between. The CDR3: CASSLSGTGELFF. As DNA, the CDR3 is TGTGCCAGCAGCTTGTCCGGGACCGGGGAGCTGTTTTTT.

V gene TRBV9 combines with J gene TRBJ2-3, with TRBD1 identical over 9 bases. CDR1 is SGDLS, CDR2 YYNGEE, per germline. This CDR3 has 13 residues. Trimming removed 4 bases from V and 10 bases from J; junction bases left unmatched: 7. CDR3 protein: CASSRGQGMAQYF. CDR3 coding DNA: TGTGCCAGCAGCAGAGGACAGGGGATGGCGCAGTATTTT.

In this sample, this clone turned up a few times. The chain recombines TRBV6-7 with TRBJ2-5; 10 bases are shared with TRBD2. TRBV6-7 is an open reading frame whose function is uncertain. The J segment lost 2 bases and the V segment lost 5 bases, leaving 11 bases of the junction unmatched. This CDR3 has 17 residues. This CDR3 reads CASSRPPLAGLQETQYF. Here the CDR3 DNA reads TGTGCCAGCAGTAGACCCCCACTAGCGGGATTACAAGAGACCCAGTACTTC.

V usage is TRBV5-4 and J usage is TRBJ1-2; weak D call: TRBD1 (6 bases). V was shortened by 4 bases and J by 8 bases, with 21 bases between the two germline ends. This CDR3 has 15 residues. Germline V gene sequence: CDR1 SGHNT, CDR2 YYREEE (reference sequence). The CDR3 region has the DNA TGTGCCAGCAGCCAGGGACATTCGGTACTCGGGGGCTACACCTTC. It codes for CASSQGHSVLGGYTF.

The genes are TRBV6-6 and TRBJ2-7; the D gene could be TRBD1 or TRBD2 (6 bases each). CDR1 and CDR2 from the germline V gene are MNHNY and SVGAGI (reference sequence). The CDR3 loop spans 14 amino acids. Trimming left V 0 bases short and J 2 bases short, with 8 bases between. DNA for the CDR3: TGTGCCAGCAGTTACTCTAGGGGGGCCTACGAGCAGTACTTC. As protein: CASSYSRGAYEQYF.

The V call is TRBV19, the J call TRBJ1-5; 9 bases fit TRBD1. The CDR3 has 15 residues. Germline values: CDR1 LNHDA, CDR2 SQIVND (reference sequence). J was trimmed by 6 bases and V by 2 bases; bases with no gene match: 5. The CDR3 loop is CASSIQTGGGQPQHF. The CDR3 DNA sequence: TGTGCCAGTAGTATACAAACAGGGGGCGGTCAGCCCCAGCATTTT.

This clone came up a few times. V gene TRBV7-9 combines with J gene TRBJ1-2, with 8 bases matching TRBD1. The CDR3 has 15 amino acids. The germline V gene has CDR1 SEHNR and CDR2 FQNEAQ (reference sequence). Trimming removed 5 bases from V and 2 bases from J; junction bases left unmatched: 7. CDR3 sequence: CASSTRQGQNYGYTF. DNA for the CDR3: TGTGCCAGCAGCACGAGACAGGGGCAAAACTATGGCTACACCTTC.

The J gene is TRBJ2-7, the V gene TRBV28; D not certain. Deletions cut 4 bases from V and 3 bases from J, with 4 bases between. The CDR3 contains 11 residues. Germline-derived CDR1 and CDR2 are MDHEN and SYDVKM. CDR3 sequence reads: CASSSYYEQYF. As DNA, the CDR3 is TGTGCCAGCAGTTCTTACTACGAGCAGTACTTC.

This clone was seen more than once but under ten times. This rearrangement joins TRBV28 to TRBJ2-1; no firm D call. Germline CDR1 MDHEN, CDR2 SYDVKM. There are 14 residues in the CDR3. The V end was cut by 6 bases, the J end by 0 bases, with 9 bases between. Written as DNA, the CDR3 is TGTGCCAGCAGGTCACAAAGCTCCTACAATGAGCAGTTCTTC. This sequence encodes CASRSQSSYNEQFF.

This chain connects TRBV2 to TRBJ2-5; 8 bases map to TRBD1. The CDR3 extends over 13 amino acids. The V gene's germline CDR1 is SNHLY and CDR2 FYNNEI. The V gene end was trimmed by 4 bases and the J gene end by 4 bases; junction bases not matched to a gene: 2. The CDR3 loop reads CASSVTGAETQYF. CDR3 bases: TGTGCCAGCAGTGTGACAGGGGCAGAGACCCAGTACTTC.

The V gene is TRBV23-1, the J gene TRBJ2-7, with a possible D match to TRBD2 (6 bases). TRBV23-1 is an open reading frame, and its role is uncertain. The germline V and J ends were trimmed by 2 bases and 2 bases, with 16 bases remaining between them. The CDR3 length is 16 residues. The CDR3 region has the DNA TGCGCCAGCAGTCAAATTATTGGGGAGGCCGCCTACGAGCAGTACTTC. It is translated as CASSQIIGEAAYEQYF.

The chain carries TRBV21-1 and TRBJ1-5; the table's D call, TRBD1, was not checked against the DNA. TRBV21-1 is reported as a pseudogene. The CDR3 covers 16 residues. CDR3 residues: CVTAGALFYSNQPQHF. Written as DNA, the CDR3 is TGTGTCACCGCAGGGGCCCTCTTTTATAGCAATCAGCCCCAGCATTTT.

The V call is TRBV6-1, the J call TRBJ2-1, with no clear D. Per the germline V gene, CDR1 is MNHNS and CDR2 is SASEGT. The CDR3 is 14 residues long. The V end lost 4 bases, the J end lost 0 bases, and 7 bases lay between the germline ends. CDR3 in DNA: TGTGCCAGCAGTGTCCCAGACTCCTACAATGAGCAGTTCTTC. It codes for CASSVPDSYNEQFF.

This chain connects TRBV5-4 to TRBJ2-1; D may correspond to TRBD1 or TRBD2 (5 bases each). V gave up 4 bases and J gave up 14 bases, with 22 bases separating them. Germline CDR1 is SGHNT and CDR2 is YYREEE (reference sequence). This CDR3 is built from 14 residues. The CDR3 region is CASSPGTAIMGKFF. The CDR3, as DNA: TGTGCCAGCAGCCCGGGGACGGCAATAATGGGTAAGTTCTTC.

This chain connects TRBV15 to TRBJ2-1; D is ambiguous. The CDR3 has 16 amino acids. Per the germline V gene, CDR1 is LNHNV and CDR2 is YYDKDF (reference sequence). The V and J ends lost 0 bases and 0 bases respectively, with 9 bases between them. Here the CDR3 DNA reads TGTGCCACCAGCAGAGATCTGGCGAGCTCCTACAATGAGCAGTTCTTC. Translating gives CATSRDLASSYNEQFF.